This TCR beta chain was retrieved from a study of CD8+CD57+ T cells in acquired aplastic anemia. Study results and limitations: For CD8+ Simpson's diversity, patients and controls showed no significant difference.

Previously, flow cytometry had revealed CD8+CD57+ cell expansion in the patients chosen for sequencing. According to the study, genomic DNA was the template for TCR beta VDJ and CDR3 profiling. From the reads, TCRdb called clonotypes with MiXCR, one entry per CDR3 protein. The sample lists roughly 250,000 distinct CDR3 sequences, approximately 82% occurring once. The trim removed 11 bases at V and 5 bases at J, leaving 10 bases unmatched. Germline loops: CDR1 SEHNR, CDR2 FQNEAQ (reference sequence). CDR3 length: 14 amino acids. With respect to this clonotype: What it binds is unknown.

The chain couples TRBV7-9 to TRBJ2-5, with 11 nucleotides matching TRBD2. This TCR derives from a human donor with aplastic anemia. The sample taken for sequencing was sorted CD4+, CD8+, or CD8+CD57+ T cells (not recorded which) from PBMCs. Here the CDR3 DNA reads TGTGCCTACGAGGTAGCGGGAGGGTGGGAGACCCAGTACTTC. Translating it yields CAYEVAGGWETQYF.